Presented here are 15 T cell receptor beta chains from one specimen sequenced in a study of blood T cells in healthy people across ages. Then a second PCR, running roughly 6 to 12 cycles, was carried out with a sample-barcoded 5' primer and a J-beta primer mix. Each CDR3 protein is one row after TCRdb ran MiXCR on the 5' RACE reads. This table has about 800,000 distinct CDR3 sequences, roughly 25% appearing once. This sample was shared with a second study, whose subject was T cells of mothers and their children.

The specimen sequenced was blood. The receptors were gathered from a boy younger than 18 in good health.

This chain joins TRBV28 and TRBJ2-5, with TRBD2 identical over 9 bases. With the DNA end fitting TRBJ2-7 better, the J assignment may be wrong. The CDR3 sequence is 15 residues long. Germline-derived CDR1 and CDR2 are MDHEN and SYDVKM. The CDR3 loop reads CASSSVAGGTYEQYF. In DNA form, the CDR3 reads TGTGCCAGCAGTTCGGTGGCGGGAGGGACCTACGAGCAGTACTTC.

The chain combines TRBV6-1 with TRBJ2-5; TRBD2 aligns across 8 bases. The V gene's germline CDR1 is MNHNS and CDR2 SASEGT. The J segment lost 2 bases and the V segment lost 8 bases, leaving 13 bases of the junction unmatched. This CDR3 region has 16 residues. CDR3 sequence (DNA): TGTGCCAGCGCGACGACCGGGACTAGGATGCAAGAGACCCAGTACTTC. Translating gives CASATTGTRMQETQYF.

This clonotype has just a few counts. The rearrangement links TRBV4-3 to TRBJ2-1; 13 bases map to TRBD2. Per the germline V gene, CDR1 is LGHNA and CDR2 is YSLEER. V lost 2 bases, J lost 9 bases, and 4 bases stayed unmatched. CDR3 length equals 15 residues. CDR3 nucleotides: TGCGCCAGCAGCCAATCTCGACTAGCGGGAGGTGAGCAGTTCTTC. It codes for CASSQSRLAGGEQFF.

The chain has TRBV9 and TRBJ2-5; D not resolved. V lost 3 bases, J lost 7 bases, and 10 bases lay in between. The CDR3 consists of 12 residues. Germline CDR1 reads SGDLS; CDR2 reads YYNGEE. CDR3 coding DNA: TGTGCCAGCAGCGGATGGTGGGGGACCCAGTACTTC. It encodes CASSGWWGTQYF. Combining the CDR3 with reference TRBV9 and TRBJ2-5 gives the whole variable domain DSGVTQTPKHLITATGQRVTLRCSPRSGDLSVYWYQQSLDQGLQFLIQYYNGEERAKGNILERFSAQQFPDLHSELNLSSLELGDSALYFCASSGWWGTQYFGPGTRLLVL.

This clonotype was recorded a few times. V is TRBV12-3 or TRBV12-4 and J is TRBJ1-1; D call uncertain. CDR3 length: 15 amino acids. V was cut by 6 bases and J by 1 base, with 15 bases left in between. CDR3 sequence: CASRGPSAGNTEAFF. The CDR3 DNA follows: TGTGCCAGCAGAGGTCCTAGTGCGGGGAACACTGAAGCTTTCTTT.

The chain's CDR3 is CASSLSSKSTDTQYF. Written as DNA, the CDR3 is TGCGCCAGCAGCTTGTCCTCGAAAAGCACAGATACGCAGTATTTT. This chain links TRBV5-1 with TRBJ2-3; D is unresolved. This CDR3 is 15 amino acids long. Per the germline V gene, CDR1 is SGHRS and CDR2 is YFSETQ. Trimming pared 1 base from V and 0 bases from J, leaving 9 bases between. The full variable domain, in which reference TRBV5-1 and TRBJ2-3 provide the parts outside the CDR3, is KAGVTQTPRYLIKTRGQQVTLSCSPISGHRSVSWYQQTPGQGLQFLFEYFSETQRNKGNFPGRFSGRQFSNSRSEMNVSTLELGDSALYLCASSLSSKSTDTQYFGPGTRLTVL.

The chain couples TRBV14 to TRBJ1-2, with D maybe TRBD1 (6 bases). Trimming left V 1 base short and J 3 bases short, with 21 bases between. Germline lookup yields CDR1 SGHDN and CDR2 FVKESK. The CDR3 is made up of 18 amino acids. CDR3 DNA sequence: TGTGCCAGCAGCCAAGTGGGACGGGGGGGCATCCATGACTATGGCTACACCTTC. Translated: CASSQVGRGGIHDYGYTF.

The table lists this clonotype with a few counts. CDR3 sequence reads: CASSLGVLGSNQPQHF. The DNA of the CDR3 is TGTGCCAGCAGCTTAGGGGTGTTGGGTAGCAATCAGCCCCAGCATTTT. The V gene is TRBV7-9, the J gene TRBJ1-5; D remains ambiguous. This CDR3 has 16 residues. V shed 1 base and J shed 0 bases, with 10 bases lying between them. Germline CDR1 SEHNR, CDR2 FQNEAQ (reference sequence).

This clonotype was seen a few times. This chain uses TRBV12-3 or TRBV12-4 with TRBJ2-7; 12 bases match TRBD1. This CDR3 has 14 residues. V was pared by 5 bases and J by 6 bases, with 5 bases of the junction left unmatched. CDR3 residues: CASSPGTGGREQYF. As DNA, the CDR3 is TGTGCCAGCAGTCCAGGGACAGGGGGCCGCGAGCAGTACTTC.

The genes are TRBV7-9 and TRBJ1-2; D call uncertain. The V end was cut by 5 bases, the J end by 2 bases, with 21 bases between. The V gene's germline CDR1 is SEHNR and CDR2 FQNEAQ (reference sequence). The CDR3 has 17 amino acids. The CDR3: CASSAPPDPEGNYGYTF. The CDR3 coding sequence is TGTGCCAGCAGCGCCCCGCCGGACCCCGAAGGGAACTATGGCTACACCTTC.

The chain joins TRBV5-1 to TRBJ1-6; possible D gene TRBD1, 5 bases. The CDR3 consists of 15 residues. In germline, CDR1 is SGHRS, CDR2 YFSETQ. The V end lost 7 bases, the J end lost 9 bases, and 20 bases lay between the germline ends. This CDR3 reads CASGTGVAGGSPLHF. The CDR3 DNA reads TGCGCCAGCGGGACCGGGGTCGCGGGGGGTTCACCCCTCCACTTT.

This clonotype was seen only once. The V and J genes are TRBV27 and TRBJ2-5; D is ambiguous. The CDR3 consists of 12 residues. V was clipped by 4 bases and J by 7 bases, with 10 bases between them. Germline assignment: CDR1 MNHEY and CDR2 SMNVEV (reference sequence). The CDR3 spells CASSSSVGTQYF. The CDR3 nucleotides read TGTGCCAGCAGTTCTTCCGTAGGGACCCAGTACTTC.

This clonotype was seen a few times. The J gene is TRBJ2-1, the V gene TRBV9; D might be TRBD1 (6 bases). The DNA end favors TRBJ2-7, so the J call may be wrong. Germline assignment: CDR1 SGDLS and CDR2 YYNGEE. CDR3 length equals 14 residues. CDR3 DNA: TGTGCCAGCAGCGTAGACAGGGTTTTCTCCGAGCAGTACTTC. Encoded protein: CASSVDRVFSEQYF.

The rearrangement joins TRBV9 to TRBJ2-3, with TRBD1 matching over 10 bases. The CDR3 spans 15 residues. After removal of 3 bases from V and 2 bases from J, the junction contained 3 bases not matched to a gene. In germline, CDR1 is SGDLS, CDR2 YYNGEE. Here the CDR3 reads CASSAGTGDTDTQYF. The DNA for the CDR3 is TGTGCCAGCAGCGCTGGGACAGGGGACACAGATACGCAGTATTTT.

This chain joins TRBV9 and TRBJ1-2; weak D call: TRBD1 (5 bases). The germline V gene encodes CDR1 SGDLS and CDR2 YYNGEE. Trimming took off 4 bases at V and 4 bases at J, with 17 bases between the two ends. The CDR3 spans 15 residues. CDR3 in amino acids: CASSPDGTMGYGYTF. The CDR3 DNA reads TGTGCCAGCAGCCCAGACGGGACTATGGGCTATGGCTACACCTTC.